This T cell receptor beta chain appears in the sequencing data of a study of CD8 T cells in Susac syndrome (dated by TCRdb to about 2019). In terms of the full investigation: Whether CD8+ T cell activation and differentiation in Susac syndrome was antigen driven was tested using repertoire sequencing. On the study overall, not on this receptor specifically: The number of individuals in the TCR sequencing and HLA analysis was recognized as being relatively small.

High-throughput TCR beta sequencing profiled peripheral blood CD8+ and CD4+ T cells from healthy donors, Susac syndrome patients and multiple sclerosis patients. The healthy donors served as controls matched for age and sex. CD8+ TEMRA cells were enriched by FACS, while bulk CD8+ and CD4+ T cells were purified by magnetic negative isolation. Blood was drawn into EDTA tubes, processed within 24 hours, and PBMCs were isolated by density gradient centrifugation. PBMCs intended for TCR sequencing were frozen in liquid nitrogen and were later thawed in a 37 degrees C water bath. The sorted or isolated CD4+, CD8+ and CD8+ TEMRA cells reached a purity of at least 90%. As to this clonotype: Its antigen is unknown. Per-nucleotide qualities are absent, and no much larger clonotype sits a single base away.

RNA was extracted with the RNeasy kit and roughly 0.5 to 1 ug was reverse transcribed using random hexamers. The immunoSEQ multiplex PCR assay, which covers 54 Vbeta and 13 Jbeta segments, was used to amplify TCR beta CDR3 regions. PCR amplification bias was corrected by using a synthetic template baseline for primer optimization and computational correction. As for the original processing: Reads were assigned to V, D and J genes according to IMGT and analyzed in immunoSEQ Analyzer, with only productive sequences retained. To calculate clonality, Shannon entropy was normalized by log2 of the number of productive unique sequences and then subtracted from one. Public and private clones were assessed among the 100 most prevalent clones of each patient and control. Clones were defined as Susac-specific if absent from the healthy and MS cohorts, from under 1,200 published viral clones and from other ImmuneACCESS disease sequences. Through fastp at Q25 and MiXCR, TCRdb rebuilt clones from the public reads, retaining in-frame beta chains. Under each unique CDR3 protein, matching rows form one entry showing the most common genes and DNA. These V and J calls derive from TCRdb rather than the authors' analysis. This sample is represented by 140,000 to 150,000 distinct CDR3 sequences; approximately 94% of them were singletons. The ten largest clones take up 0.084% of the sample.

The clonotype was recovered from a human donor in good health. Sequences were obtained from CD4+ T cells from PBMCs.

The DNA reads TGCGCCAGCAGCTCTTTACAGGGGGCAGGGACAGATACGCAGTATTTT. This encodes CASSSLQGAGTDTQYF. The V and J segments used are TRBV5-1 and TRBJ2-3; 9 bases in the junction line up with TRBD1. From its cysteine to its phenylalanine, the CDR3 spans 16 amino acids. This entry keeps only the CDR3 DNA: 48 bases, framed from base 1. V is pruned by 3 bases and J by 3 bases, leaving 8 bases of the junction without a gene match. CDR1 SGHRS and CDR2 YFSETQ are derived from the germline V gene.